The 7 T cell receptor beta chains presented below share a single source sample, sequenced in a study of early T cells in non-severe SARS-CoV-2 infection. TCRdb reanalysed the 5' RACE reads using MiXCR and keeps one entry per CDR3 protein. This repertoire shows tens of thousands of distinct CDR3 sequences, about 12% found once; its top ten account for about 4.5%. Sequences were obtained from whole blood. The receptors shown here come from an adult who was a healthcare worker with PCR-confirmed SARS-CoV-2 infection or an uninfected control (not recorded which).

The chain combines TRBV12-3 or TRBV12-4 with TRBJ2-7; D is possibly TRBD2 (6 bases). The CDR3 has 17 amino acids. V lost 6 bases to trimming and J lost 1 base, with 22 bases between them. The CDR3 DNA follows: TGTGCCAGCAGCCCGGGACTTCAGGTGGGGGTATCCTACGAGCAGTACTTC. It is translated as CASSPGLQVGVSYEQYF.

This clonotype was seen a handful of times. The V and J genes are TRBV5-8 and TRBJ1-5; D may be TRBD1 (5 bases). This CDR3 spans 14 amino acids. From germline, CDR1 is SGHTS and CDR2 YDEGEE. Trimming took off 5 bases at V and 4 bases at J, with 13 bases between the two ends. The CDR3 DNA sequence: TGTGCCAGCAGTCTCGGACAAGTAAATCAGCCCCAGCATTTT. As protein: CASSLGQVNQPQHF.

The V gene is TRBV20-1, the J gene TRBJ2-5, with 7 bases that match TRBD2. J gave up 5 bases and V 1 base, and 13 bases lay outside the gene matches. The germline gives CDR1 DFQATT, CDR2 SNEGSKA (reference sequence). This CDR3 has 16 residues. The CDR3 region has the DNA TGCAGTGCTAGAGCGACTAGCTGGGACGATGGTGAGACCCAGTACTTC. The encoded protein is CSARATSWDDGETQYF.

The CDR3 sequence is CSARRDRNYEQYF. The CDR3 bases are TGCAGTGCTAGAAGGGACAGAAACTACGAGCAGTACTTC. This chain links TRBV20-1 with TRBJ2-7, with 7 bases lining up with TRBD1. V shed 2 bases, J shed 3 bases, and the junction held 4 bases outside the gene matches. The CDR3 sequence is 13 residues long. The germline gives CDR1 DFQATT, CDR2 SNEGSKA (reference sequence).

In this sample, this clonotype turned up a few times. The V and J genes are TRBV21-1 and TRBJ2-7. TRBV21-1 has pseudogene status. CDR3 size: 11 residues. The CDR3 region is CASSKGHEQYF. CDR3 DNA sequence: TGTGCCAGCAGCAAGGGTCACGAGCAGTACTTC.

This clonotype has only a few counts. The chain uses TRBV7-9 and TRBJ2-7; no clear D gene. V lost 3 bases and J 7 bases, leaving 16 bases between the germline ends. Per the germline V gene, CDR1 is SEHNR and CDR2 is FQNEAQ (reference sequence). This CDR3 spans 14 amino acids. The CDR3 reads CASSFSTGFEEQYF. DNA of the CDR3: TGTGCCAGCAGCTTCTCGACTGGATTCGAGGAGCAGTACTTC.

Only a few counts were recorded for this clonotype. This chain joins TRBV20-1 and TRBJ2-7; 8 bases map to TRBD1. The CDR3 sequence is 14 residues long. Germline CDR1 DFQATT, CDR2 SNEGSKA (reference sequence). The ends lost 4 bases at V and 4 bases at J; junction bases unmatched: 9. CDR3 loop: CSANKDRVRYEQYF. DNA of the CDR3: TGCAGTGCTAACAAGGACAGGGTAAGATACGAGCAGTACTTC.